Each of the 23 T cell receptor beta chains below was sequenced from the same sample in a study of blood T cell repertoires in COVID-19. Some clones are missing from TCRdb's copy, which holds only in-frame ones; the method was immunoSEQ multiplex PCR. The repertoire includes some 200,000 clones, more than 80% of them detected once, and 3% to 4% sits in the top ten. The sequencing input was PBMCs or T cells enriched from blood (not recorded which). The receptors stem from a woman aged 18 to 35 in a cohort exposed to, infected with or recovered from COVID-19 (not recorded which).

The genes are TRBV19 and TRBJ2-7, with D possibly being TRBD2 (5 bases). CDR3 length: 13 amino acids. Per the germline V gene, CDR1 is LNHDA and CDR2 is SQIVND (reference sequence). V was shortened by 7 bases and J by 3 bases, with 13 bases between the two germline ends. This chain's CDR3 is CASMGVDNYEQYF. In DNA, the CDR3 is TGTGCCAGTATGGGAGTTGATAACTACGAGCAGTACTTC.

The rearrangement links TRBV10-3 to TRBJ2-1; D is ambiguous. V lost 2 bases, J lost 0 bases, and 14 bases lay in between. Germline CDR1 is ENHRY and CDR2 is SYGVKD. The CDR3 extends over 17 amino acids. This chain's CDR3 is CAISELPALSSYNEQFF. For the CDR3, the DNA is TGTGCCATCAGTGAGCTTCCTGCCCTTAGCTCCTACAATGAGCAGTTCTTC.

This chain uses TRBV24-1 with TRBJ2-3; no reliable D call. The CDR3 sequence is 14 residues long. The germline CDR1 and CDR2 sequences are KGHDR and SFDVKD. V shed 0 bases and J shed 5 bases, with 8 bases lying between them. CDR3 DNA sequence: TGTGCCACCAGTGATTTGGGCGGTGGAGATACGCAGTATTTT. It specifies CATSDLGGGDTQYF.

The chain is built from TRBV5-1 and TRBJ1-2; D possibly corresponds to TRBD1 (5 bases). The length of the CDR3 is 15 residues. Trimming cost V 0 bases and J 0 bases, with 9 bases left between them. In germline, CDR1 is SGHRS, CDR2 YFSETQ. The CDR3 loop reads CASSLDDSSNYGYTF. CDR3 in DNA: TGCGCCAGCAGCTTGGATGACAGCTCTAACTATGGCTACACCTTC.

CDR3 residues: CASSLLDRGGTEAFF. The CDR3 nucleotides are TGCGCCAGCAGTTTGTTAGACAGGGGAGGCACTGAAGCTTTCTTT. The chain is built from TRBV5-1 and TRBJ1-1, with TRBD1 identical over 8 bases. V was clipped by 5 bases and J by 4 bases; unmatched bases: 10. This CDR3 has 15 residues. The germline CDR1 and CDR2 sequences are SGHRS and YFSETQ.

The gene calls are TRBV11-2 and TRBJ2-7, with a tentative D call TRBD2 (5 bases). CDR1 is SGHAT, CDR2 FQNNGV, per germline. CDR3 size: 12 residues. The V end was cut by 0 bases, the J end by 9 bases, with 9 bases between. The CDR3 DNA is TGTGCCAGCAGCTTAGAGGCGGGCGGGCAGTACTTC. This gives the protein CASSLEAGGQYF.

This clone was found once. This rearrangement joins TRBV7-3 to TRBJ2-1; the match to TRBD2 covers 10 bases. The germline CDR1 and CDR2 sequences are SGHTA and FQGTGA. V was clipped by 2 bases and J by 4 bases; unmatched bases: 5. CDR3 length equals 16 residues. The chain's CDR3 is CASSLAPSGGYNEQFF. The CDR3 DNA reads TGTGCCAGCAGCTTAGCCCCTAGCGGGGGTTACAATGAGCAGTTCTTC.

This clone was detected only once. The chain recombines TRBV28 with TRBJ2-3; 8 bases fit TRBD2. Trimming at V came to 3 bases and at J to 4 bases, leaving 12 bases not matched to a gene. Germline values: CDR1 MDHEN, CDR2 SYDVKM. The CDR3 contains 17 residues. The CDR3 bases are TGTGCCAGCAGTTTCCGACTGGGACTAGACCATCCAGATACGCAGTATTTT. It encodes CASSFRLGLDHPDTQYF.

V and J are TRBV2 and TRBJ1-6; no clear D gene. V lost 3 bases to trimming and J lost 8 bases, with 11 bases between them. This CDR3 is built from 14 residues. Germline V lookup: CDR1 SNHLY, CDR2 FYNNEI. The CDR3 here is CASSELGSYSPLHF. The CDR3 DNA follows: TGTGCCAGCAGTGAGCTGGGCAGCTATTCACCCCTCCACTTT.

The genes are TRBV6-5 and TRBJ1-2; 8 bases are a match to TRBD1. V trimming: 6 bases; J trimming: 3 bases; junction bases outside the gene matches: 6. The CDR3 contains 14 residues. Germline CDR1 is MNHEY and CDR2 is SVGAGI. CDR3 sequence: CASRPQGAHYGYTF. In DNA, the CDR3 is TGTGCCAGCAGACCCCAGGGGGCTCACTATGGCTACACCTTC.

In nucleotides, the CDR3 is TGTGCCAGCAGTTTAAAGGGGGTAGACACCGGGGAGCTGTTTTTT. Its translation: CASSLKGVDTGELFF. The V gene is TRBV27, the J gene TRBJ2-2; D is possibly TRBD1 (6 bases). The CDR3 is made up of 15 amino acids. The V end lost 2 bases, the J end lost 3 bases, and 10 bases lay between the germline ends. CDR1 and CDR2 from the germline V gene are MNHEY and SMNVEV (reference sequence).

This clone was detected only once. V is TRBV5-5 and J is TRBJ1-1, with D possibly being TRBD1 (6 bases). Between the trimmed V and J ends, which lost 0 bases and 8 bases, there was a span of 11 bases. CDR3 length: 13 amino acids. Germline V gives CDR1 SGHKS, CDR2 YYEKEE (reference sequence). The CDR3 DNA reads TGTGCCAGCAGCTTGGTTCCGGGGGGCGAAGCTTTCTTT. Translation gives CASSLVPGGEAFF.

The chain links TRBV5-6 to TRBJ1-6; 10 positions agree with TRBD1. The ends lost 0 bases at V and 11 bases at J; junction bases unmatched: 5. Germline assignment: CDR1 SGHDT and CDR2 YYEEEE. The CDR3 spans 15 residues. CDR3 region: CASSLDRQGATPLHF. The CDR3 DNA reads as TGTGCCAGCAGCTTGGATCGACAGGGGGCAACACCCCTCCACTTT. Complete variable domain (other parts from reference TRBV5-6 and TRBJ1-6): DAGVTQSPTHLIKTRGQQVTLRCSPKSGHDTVSWYQQALGQGPQFIFQYYEEEERQRGNFPDRFSGHQFPNYSSELNVNALLLGDSALYLCASSLDRQGATPLHFGNGTRLTVT.

V usage is TRBV27 and J usage is TRBJ2-1, with a weak D call TRBD1 (6 bases). There are 12 residues in the CDR3. CDR1 is MNHEY, CDR2 SMNVEV, per germline (reference sequence). The V end was cut by 10 bases, the J end by 10 bases, with 17 bases between. CDR3: CAKADSTREQFF. CDR3 bases: TGTGCCAAAGCGGACAGTACTCGGGAGCAGTTCTTC.

The genes are TRBV11-2 and TRBJ2-7, with D possibly being TRBD1 (5 bases). CDR1 is SGHAT and CDR2 is FQNNGV in the germline V gene. Between the trimmed V and J ends, which lost 6 bases and 4 bases, there was a span of 10 bases. The length of the CDR3 is 12 residues. The CDR3 region is CASRADSYEQYF. In nucleotides, the CDR3 is TGTGCCAGCAGGGCCGACAGTTACGAGCAGTACTTC.

The rearrangement joins TRBV9 to TRBJ2-5; 10 bases are a match to TRBD1. Germline assignment: CDR1 SGDLS and CDR2 YYNGEE. V lost 2 bases and J lost 1; bases outside the gene matches: 2. The CDR3 length is 15 residues. CDR3 nucleotide sequence: TGTGCCAGCAGCGTCGGGACAGGGGCCCAAGAGACCCAGTACTTC. Translating it yields CASSVGTGAQETQYF.

The rearrangement joins TRBV5-4 to TRBJ2-5; TRBD1 matches at 7 bases. Germline V lookup: CDR1 SGHNT, CDR2 YYREEE (reference sequence). The CDR3 covers 14 residues. V gave up 4 bases and J gave up 4 bases; unmatched junction bases: 7. The CDR3 DNA reads as TGTGCCAGCAGCATAACAGGGGCAGGAGAGACCCAGTACTTC. This codes for CASSITGAGETQYF. The complete variable domain, with remaining parts taken from reference TRBV5-4 and TRBJ2-5, reads ETGVTQSPTHLIKTRGQQVTLRCSSQSGHNTVSWYQQALGQGPQFIFQYYREEENGRGNFPPRFSGLQFPNYSSELNVNALELDDSALYLCASSITGAGETQYFGPGTRLLVL.

V and J are TRBV7-8 and TRBJ1-2; D may be TRBD1 (6 bases). With 0 bases removed from V and 2 bases from J, the gap between germline ends came to 10 bases. The V gene's germline CDR1 is SGHVS and CDR2 FQNEAQ. The length of the CDR3 is 15 residues. The CDR3: CASSLATTGNYGYTF. In DNA form, the CDR3 reads TGTGCCAGCAGCTTAGCCACGACAGGAAACTATGGCTACACCTTC.

The V and J genes are TRBV19 and TRBJ1-2; maybe TRBD1 (5 bases). The V and J ends lost 5 bases and 7 bases respectively, with 20 bases between them. CDR3 length: 15 residues. CDR1 LNHDA and CDR2 SQIVND come from the germline V gene (reference sequence). CDR3 protein: CASSDLDGGDLGYTF. The DNA of the CDR3 is TGTGCCAGTAGTGATCTGGACGGGGGGGATCTTGGCTACACCTTC.

The gene calls are TRBV7-3 and TRBJ1-2; D perhaps matches TRBD1 (5 bases). V lost 5 bases and J lost 8, with 15 bases in between. The CDR3 contains 13 residues. The V gene's germline CDR1 is SGHTA and CDR2 FQGTGA. The CDR3 reads CASSPGLIEGYTF. Here the CDR3 DNA reads TGTGCCAGCAGCCCGGGACTCATTGAGGGCTACACCTTC.

A single count supports this clone. The chain joins TRBV6-5 to TRBJ1-5; D is undetermined. Germline loops: CDR1 MNHEY, CDR2 SVGAGI. The CDR3 is made up of 14 amino acids. V lost 6 bases and J lost 9, with 18 bases in between. The CDR3 DNA reads as TGTGCCAGCAGCCCCCGGCCGCGGTCCCCGCCCCAGCATTTT. Protein: CASSPRPRSPPQHF.

The J gene is TRBJ1-3, the V gene TRBV6-1, with D unresolved. This CDR3 has 13 amino acids. Germline-derived CDR1 and CDR2 are MNHNS and SASEGT. Between the trimmed V and J ends, which lost 3 bases and 4 bases, there was a span of 7 bases. The CDR3 DNA reads as TGTGCCAGCAGTGAGAAGCAAGGAAACACCATATATTTT. It codes for CASSEKQGNTIYF.

The chain links TRBV30 to TRBJ2-3; D unresolved. The V end was cut by 2 bases, the J end by 3 bases, with 6 bases between. Germline V gene sequence: CDR1 GTSNPN, CDR2 SVGIG (reference sequence). The CDR3 contains 12 residues. This chain's CDR3 is CAWSSQTDTQYF. CDR3 sequence (DNA): TGTGCCTGGAGTTCCCAAACAGATACGCAGTATTTT.